This T cell receptor beta chain was captured in a study of blood T cell repertoires in COVID-19. On the study more broadly: The United States, Italy and Spain provided the acute and convalescent COVID-19 samples. The cDNA or gDNA used as material had been derived from T cells, B-cell-depleted T cells, or PBMCs.

In the study's own analysis: Amplified reference gene primers provided the basis for estimating nucleated cell counts. Profiling relied on immunoSEQ multiplex PCR, and the TCRdb table lists in-frame clones only, not all of them. The V and J calls and the clone size are those of that table, but D and trimming were determined from the DNA. The profile shows 150,000 to 170,000 clones, approximately 85% of them singletons. V lost 5 bases to trimming and J lost 0 bases, with 15 bases between them. The CDR3 has 17 amino acids. Germline lookup yields CDR1 KGHDR and CDR2 SFDVKD. The V and J genes are TRBV24-1 and TRBJ2-2, with D perhaps matching TRBD2 (5 bases). Sequencing was carried out using peripheral blood. The sequence derives from a woman aged 60 to 75 with COVID-19, enrolled during active disease. The CDR3: CATSGRVNTANTGELFF. The CDR3 DNA reads as TGTGCCACCAGTGGGCGGGTGAACACCGCGAACACCGGGGAGCTGTTTTTT.